This T cell receptor (beta chain) was recovered during a study of vaccination effects on CD4 cells after COVID-19. Overall study context: A couple of convalescent pre-vaccine samples were taken 142 and 148 days post-diagnosis. Study-wide findings and caveats: The study, lacking early post-infection timepoints, had few convalescent patients.

Sequencing was performed with immunoSEQ multiplex PCR; in TCRdb, only in-frame clones are kept and a portion is missing. The sample yields roughly 25,000 clones, around 79% seen once. V lost 3 bases, J lost 9 bases, and 7 bases stayed unmatched. The CDR3 consists of 13 residues. Germline loops: CDR1 LNHDA, CDR2 SQIVND (reference sequence). As regards this clone: The antigen remains undetermined.

Antigen-specific CD4+ T cells were expanded (with viral peptide pools) by the ViraFEST assay ahead of sequencing. With more than 9 days of culture completed, CD4+ T cells were isolated. The person had PCR-confirmed SARS-CoV-2 infection between March and December 2020. The source of this sequence is a human donor who had a prior SARS-CoV-2 infection. The sample was CD4+ T cells from PBMCs cultured with HCoV-NL63 spike peptides, taken before COVID-19 vaccination. This chain connects TRBV19 to TRBJ1-2; 7 positions match TRBD1. The CDR3 region has the DNA TGTGCCAGTAGTATCGGGACAGTCCCTAGCTACACCTTC. Protein product: CASSIGTVPSYTF.